The 26 T cell receptor beta chains below all came from one sample that was sequenced in a study of long-term antiretroviral therapy in people with HIV. Assay version v3.0 of immunoSEQ was used, and it was run at survey level. Clones were read by immunoSEQ multiplex PCR, and TCRdb kept only the in-frame ones, dropping some. The sample yields tens of thousands of clones, approximately 80% seen once. The source was unsorted PBMCs, collected 1.2 years after starting antiretroviral therapy. The receptor source for this set is a woman between 35 and 50 years old with HIV.

This clone has just one count. V is TRBV19 and J is TRBJ2-1; TRBD1 aligns across 7 bases. The CDR3 spans 14 residues. From germline, CDR1 is LNHDA and CDR2 SQIVND (reference sequence). V lost 6 bases to trimming and J lost 3 bases; unmatched junction nucleotides: 5. CDR3 sequence reads: CASSRQGDYNEQFF. The CDR3 bases are TGTGCCAGTAGCCGGCAGGGGGACTACAATGAGCAGTTCTTC.

The genes are TRBV10-3 and TRBJ2-3; 9 nucleotides align to TRBD2. The germline V gene encodes CDR1 ENHRY and CDR2 SYGVKD. Trimming at V came to 8 bases and at J to 4 bases, leaving 10 bases not matched to a gene. The CDR3 is 15 amino acids. The CDR3 loop reads CAILGGRADSDTQYF. The DNA for the CDR3 is TGTGCCATCCTGGGCGGGAGGGCCGATTCAGATACGCAGTATTTT.

V and J are TRBV27 and TRBJ1-2, with D hard to call. The CDR3 runs to 13 residues. The germline gives CDR1 MNHEY, CDR2 SMNVEV (reference sequence). Trimming shortened V by 5 bases and J by 3 bases, and 10 bases separated the two germline ends. CDR3 residues: CASSLAGYYGYTF. DNA for the CDR3: TGTGCCAGCAGTCTCGCGGGGTACTATGGCTACACCTTC.

The V gene is TRBV13, the J gene TRBJ2-3; weak D call: TRBD2 (5 bases). The CDR3 sequence is 15 residues long. Trimming pared 2 bases from V and 5 bases from J, leaving 14 bases between. Per germline, CDR1 PRHDT and CDR2 FYEKMQ (reference sequence). The CDR3 region is CASSLRRRPGDTQYF. The CDR3 DNA reads as TGTGCCAGCAGCTTACGGCGGAGGCCTGGAGATACGCAGTATTTT.

This chain uses TRBV5-4 with TRBJ1-1; TRBD1 matches at 7 bases. CDR1 SGHNT and CDR2 YYREEE come from the germline V gene (reference sequence). V lost 3 bases to trimming and J lost 4 bases; unmatched junction nucleotides: 9. The CDR3 has 15 residues. DNA for the CDR3: TGTGCCAGCAGCTATGGGATGGGACAGATCACTGAAGCTTTCTTT. It specifies CASSYGMGQITEAFF.

The chain links TRBV2 to TRBJ1-1; TRBD1 might be the D (5 bases). This CDR3 has 11 amino acids. Trimming took 3 bases from V and 10 from J, leaving 9 bases between them. Germline CDR1 reads SNHLY; CDR2 reads FYNNEI. The CDR3 DNA reads TGTGCCAGCAGTGAGGACGGGGCAGCTTTCTTT. Translating gives CASSEDGAAFF.

The chain has TRBV5-1 and TRBJ2-5; unclear D gene. The V end lost 4 bases, the J end lost 5 bases, and 12 bases lay between the germline ends. The germline gives CDR1 SGHRS, CDR2 YFSETQ. The CDR3 runs to 13 residues. The CDR3 sequence: CASSPGHGETQYF. CDR3 nucleotides: TGCGCCAGCAGCCCTGGGCATGGGGAGACCCAGTACTTC.

The chain links TRBV10-3 to TRBJ1-5; no reliable D call. The CDR3 sequence is 17 residues long. Trimming pared 4 bases from V and 3 bases from J, leaving 19 bases between. CDR1 is ENHRY and CDR2 is SYGVKD in the germline V gene. The CDR3 DNA sequence: TGTGCCATCAGTGCGGAACGGGGTCCTGCCATCAATCAGCCCCAGCATTTT. Its translation is CAISAERGPAINQPQHF.

The chain uses TRBV29-1 and TRBJ2-1, with TRBD2 matching over 11 bases. CDR1 is SQVTM, CDR2 ANQGSEA, per germline. V lost 4 bases to trimming and J lost 11 bases; unmatched junction nucleotides: 4. The CDR3 contains 12 residues. The CDR3 spells CSVVGLADKQFF. CDR3 DNA sequence: TGCAGCGTTGTGGGACTAGCGGATAAGCAGTTCTTC.

The chain couples TRBV5-4 to TRBJ2-7, with 11 positions matching TRBD2. V was clipped by 10 bases and J by 4 bases; unmatched bases: 10. The V gene's germline CDR1 is SGHNT and CDR2 YYREEE (reference sequence). The CDR3 has 14 residues. The CDR3 loop reads CAGSTGLAAYEQYF. The CDR3 nucleotides read TGTGCCGGATCAACGGGACTAGCGGCATACGAGCAGTACTTC.

The J gene is TRBJ1-1, the V gene TRBV19; D possibly corresponds to TRBD1 (6 bases). The CDR3 sequence is 14 residues long. Germline values: CDR1 LNHDA, CDR2 SQIVND (reference sequence). V was clipped by 7 bases and J by 6 bases, with 18 bases between them. For the CDR3, the DNA is TGTGCCAGTAATTTTTTGGGGGGCGGATCTGAAGCTTTCTTT. Protein: CASNFLGGGSEAFF.

The J gene is TRBJ1-1, the V gene TRBV7-9; D remains unclear. Germline assignment: CDR1 SEHNR and CDR2 FQNEAQ (reference sequence). Trimming stripped 0 bases from V and 1 base from J, with 12 bases between. The length of the CDR3 is 16 residues. The CDR3 spells CASSLAAGPTNTEAFF. The CDR3 DNA reads TGTGCCAGCAGCTTAGCCGCAGGTCCTACGAACACTGAAGCTTTCTTT.

This clone was recorded once. In nucleotides, the CDR3 is TGTGCCAGCAGCTTAGGGTGGGCAGGGGGCACTGAAGCTTTCTTT. Translated, it gives CASSLGWAGGTEAFF. The V gene is TRBV7-8, the J gene TRBJ1-1, with 7 bases identical to TRBD1. Germline V gene lookup returns CDR1 SGHVS and CDR2 FQNEAQ. The CDR3 is 15 residues long. Trimming at V came to 1 base and at J to 4 bases, leaving 6 bases not matched to a gene. The entire variable domain, with the rest obtained from reference TRBV7-8 and TRBJ1-1, is as follows: GAGVSQSPRYKVAKRGQDVALRCDPISGHVSLFWYQQALGQGPEFLTYFQNEAQLDKSGLPSDRFFAERPEGSVSTLKIQRTQQEDSAVYLCASSLGWAGGTEAFFGQGTRLTVV.

The rearrangement joins TRBV18 to TRBJ2-3; no firm D call. CDR1 KGHSH and CDR2 LQKENI come from the germline V gene. V was trimmed by 4 bases and J by 2 bases, leaving 13 bases between them. This CDR3 contains 15 residues. The CDR3 DNA reads TGTGCCAGCTCACAGATAAGATCTTCCACAGATACGCAGTATTTT. Translating gives CASSQIRSSTDTQYF.

This chain links TRBV4-2 with TRBJ2-2, with 10 bases matching TRBD2. The CDR3 contains 17 residues. Unmatched junction bases numbered 8, after V lost 2 bases and J lost 5 bases. The germline CDR1 and CDR2 sequences are LGHNA and YNFKEQ. The CDR3 DNA is TGTGCCAGCAGCCAAAGAGGCACTAGCGGGACGACCGGGGAGCTGTTTTTT. Amino acid sequence: CASSQRGTSGTTGELFF.

The chain combines TRBV19 with TRBJ2-7; 9 positions match TRBD1. The V gene end was trimmed by 5 bases and the J gene end by 1 base; junction bases not matched to a gene: 6. CDR1 and CDR2 from the germline V gene are LNHDA and SQIVND (reference sequence). The CDR3 length is 15 residues. The CDR3 region is CASSSGTGLSYEQYF. CDR3 bases: TGTGCCAGTAGTTCGGGGACAGGGTTATCCTACGAGCAGTACTTC.

This clone has just one count. The V gene is TRBV7-3, the J gene TRBJ2-7, with D perhaps TRBD2 (5 bases). V was trimmed by 2 bases and J by 3 bases, leaving 14 bases between them. This CDR3 has 15 amino acids. Germline V gives CDR1 SGHTA, CDR2 FQGTGA. CDR3 nucleotides: TGTGCCAGCAGCTTAGCGGCCGGGAATAACTACGAGCAGTACTTC. As protein: CASSLAAGNNYEQYF.

The rearrangement joins TRBV10-3 to TRBJ2-3; unclear D gene. CDR1 ENHRY and CDR2 SYGVKD come from the germline V gene. The CDR3 is 13 residues long. Trimming cost V 10 bases and J 0 bases, with 11 bases left between them. This CDR3 is CATLRPSTDTQYF. The CDR3 region has the DNA TGTGCCACCCTCAGGCCTAGCACAGATACGCAGTATTTT.

The V gene is TRBV19, the J gene TRBJ2-3; D gene unclear. The CDR3 is made up of 13 amino acids. Germline values: CDR1 LNHDA, CDR2 SQIVND (reference sequence). Trimming pared 5 bases from V and 4 bases from J, leaving 10 bases between. The CDR3 loop is CASSATRSDTQYF. The CDR3 DNA follows: TGTGCCAGTAGTGCCACTCGGTCAGATACGCAGTATTTT.

J is TRBJ2-7 and V is TRBV14; weak D call: TRBD2 (6 bases). Trimming cost V 2 bases and J 4 bases, with 15 bases left between them. This CDR3 is built from 15 residues. The germline V gene encodes CDR1 SGHDN and CDR2 FVKESK. The CDR3 nucleotides are TGTGCCAGCAGCCAACTTAATAGCGGTTTGTACGAGCAGTACTTC. Amino acid sequence: CASSQLNSGLYEQYF.

The chain recombines TRBV10-3 with TRBJ2-3, with 7 nucleotides matching TRBD1. CDR3 length: 14 amino acids. V was clipped by 2 bases and J by 5 bases; unmatched bases: 4. The germline gives CDR1 ENHRY, CDR2 SYGVKD. CDR3 sequence (DNA): TGTGCCATCAGTGAGATTGCAGGGGGAGATACGCAGTATTTT. This encodes CAISEIAGGDTQYF.

The table lists this clone with a few counts. J is TRBJ2-7 and V is TRBV6-5; weak D call: TRBD2 (6 bases). This CDR3 comprises 13 residues. The V gene's germline CDR1 is MNHEY and CDR2 SVGAGI. V was pared by 6 bases and J by 2 bases, with 11 bases between. CDR3 nucleotides: TGTGCCAGCAGCTCCAGGGAGGCCTACGAGCAGTACTTC. It specifies CASSSREAYEQYF.

J is TRBJ2-5 and V is TRBV30, with 10 bases identical to TRBD1. Germline V gives CDR1 GTSNPN, CDR2 SVGIG (reference sequence). Unmatched junction bases numbered 6, after V lost 5 bases and J lost 6 bases. The CDR3 has 13 amino acids. CDR3 sequence reads: CAWGTGDKKTQYF. The CDR3 nucleotides are TGTGCCTGGGGGACAGGGGATAAAAAGACCCAGTACTTC.

The chain carries TRBV5-6 and TRBJ2-7, with a weak D call TRBD2 (5 bases). The CDR3 sequence is 13 residues long. The V end lost 1 base, the J end lost 2 bases, and 7 bases lay between the germline ends. Germline lookup yields CDR1 SGHDT and CDR2 YYEEEE. CDR3 in DNA: TGTGCCAGCAGCTTGCTAGCTGCCTACGAGCAGTACTTC. It is translated as CASSLLAAYEQYF. Drawing the rest from reference TRBV5-6 and TRBJ2-7, the complete variable domain is DAGVTQSPTHLIKTRGQQVTLRCSPKSGHDTVSWYQQALGQGPQFIFQYYEEEERQRGNFPDRFSGHQFPNYSSELNVNALLLGDSALYLCASSLLAAYEQYFGPGTRLTVT.

The V gene is TRBV5-6, the J gene TRBJ1-5; maybe TRBD1 (6 bases). Germline V gene data show CDR1 as SGHDT and CDR2 as YYEEEE. Trimming stripped 0 bases from V and 2 bases from J, with 12 bases between. The CDR3 extends over 16 amino acids. The CDR3 coding sequence is TGTGCCAGCAGCTTGGGAGGTGGGGGCGGCAATCAGCCCCAGCATTTT. It is translated as CASSLGGGGGNQPQHF.

The chain combines TRBV18 with TRBJ2-5; 11 bases map to TRBD2. This CDR3 spans 16 amino acids. The germline V gene has CDR1 KGHSH and CDR2 LQKENI. Germline trimming cut 5 bases from V and 1 base from J; bases unmatched to any gene: 6. CDR3 protein: CASSLTSGASQETQYF. CDR3 sequence (DNA): TGTGCCAGCTCATTGACTAGCGGGGCCTCCCAAGAGACCCAGTACTTC.